Below, 22 T cell receptor beta chains from the same sample are listed, as sequenced in a study of CD8 T cells in Susac syndrome. Reverse transcription of about 0.5 to 1 ug RNA used random hexamers. MiXCR, applied by TCRdb to the immunoSEQ multiplex PCR reads, yields one record per CDR3 protein. The sample consists of around 160,000 distinct CDR3 sequences, about 94% of them appearing once. Sequencing input: CD4+ T cells from PBMCs. These receptors all stem from a human donor in good health.

The gene calls are TRBV7-2 and TRBJ2-3, with TRBD1 as a possible D gene (6 bases). Between the trimmed V and J ends, which lost 5 bases and 0 bases, there was a span of 12 bases. CDR1 is SGHTA, CDR2 FQGNSA, per germline. The CDR3 extends over 15 amino acids. CDR3 nucleotides: TGTGCCAGCAGCCTCTATAGGGGGAGCACAGATACGCAGTATTTT. Its protein product is CASSLYRGSTDTQYF.

V gene TRBV29-1 combines with J gene TRBJ2-7, with 7 nucleotides matching TRBD1. The CDR3 has 14 residues. With 6 bases clipped from V and 2 bases from J, the junction kept 10 bases outside the gene matches. CDR1 SQVTM and CDR2 ANQGSEA come from the germline V gene. The CDR3 loop reads CSVLRTGSTYEQYF. The CDR3 region has the DNA TGCAGCGTCCTCCGGACAGGTTCTACCTACGAGCAGTACTTC.

The rearrangement uses TRBV2 and TRBJ1-4; 7 positions match TRBD1. The CDR3 is 15 amino acids. V gave up 5 bases and J gave up 4 bases; unmatched junction bases: 7. Per germline, CDR1 SNHLY and CDR2 FYNNEI. The chain's CDR3 is CASSPEGADNEKLFF. In DNA form, the CDR3 reads TGTGCCAGCAGTCCAGAGGGGGCCGATAATGAAAAACTGTTTTTT. Variable domain in full (rest from reference TRBV2 and TRBJ1-4): EPEVTQTPSHQVTQMGQEVILRCVPISNHLYFYWYRQILGQKVEFLVSFYNNEISEKSEIFDDQFSVERPDGSNFTLKIRSTKLEDSAMYFCASSPEGADNEKLFFGSGTQLSVL.

This chain uses TRBV13 with TRBJ1-3; maybe TRBD1 (6 bases). In germline, CDR1 is PRHDT, CDR2 FYEKMQ (reference sequence). The CDR3 contains 16 residues. Trimming took off 5 bases at V and 1 base at J, with 15 bases between the two ends. The CDR3 DNA sequence: TGTGCCAGCAGCGAACTCGGGACACTATCTGGAAACACCATATATTTT. Translation gives CASSELGTLSGNTIYF.

This rearrangement joins TRBV2 to TRBJ1-5; D remains unclear. The germline CDR1 and CDR2 sequences are SNHLY and FYNNEI. The CDR3 has 13 amino acids. V shed 6 bases and J shed 7 bases, with 13 bases lying between them. For the CDR3, the DNA is TGTGCCAGCAGAGCTTTTATTCGGCAGCCCCAGCATTTT. It translates to CASRAFIRQPQHF. Full variable domain (remainder filled in from reference TRBV2 and TRBJ1-5): EPEVTQTPSHQVTQMGQEVILRCVPISNHLYFYWYRQILGQKVEFLVSFYNNEISEKSEIFDDQFSVERPDGSNFTLKIRSTKLEDSAMYFCASRAFIRQPQHFGDGTRLSIL.

The V call is TRBV9, the J call TRBJ1-4; D is uncertain. CDR3 length equals 14 residues. Trimming removed 4 bases at V and 7 bases at J, with 14 bases between. Germline assignment: CDR1 SGDLS and CDR2 YYNGEE. The CDR3 DNA is TGTGCCAGCAGCCGCGAAGGATTGGGTGAAAAACTGTTTTTT. This gives the protein CASSREGLGEKLFF. The entire variable domain, with the rest obtained from reference TRBV9 and TRBJ1-4, is as follows: DSGVTQTPKHLITATGQRVTLRCSPRSGDLSVYWYQQSLDQGLQFLIQYYNGEERAKGNILERFSAQQFPDLHSELNLSSLELGDSALYFCASSREGLGEKLFFGSGTQLSVL.

The J gene is TRBJ2-7, the V gene TRBV25-1; the D gene is possibly TRBD1 (6 bases). This CDR3 contains 13 residues. V was shortened by 8 bases and J by 0 bases, with 11 bases between the two germline ends. Germline loops: CDR1 MGHDK, CDR2 SYGVNS. The CDR3 sequence: CASGDIFSYEQYF. The CDR3 bases are TGTGCCAGCGGGGACATCTTCTCCTACGAGCAGTACTTC.

The chain carries TRBV10-3 and TRBJ2-3; D is unresolved. This CDR3 is 14 amino acids long. In germline, CDR1 is ENHRY, CDR2 SYGVKD. Between the trimmed V and J ends, which lost 3 bases and 2 bases, there was a span of 9 bases. The CDR3 loop reads CAISDWLSTDTQYF. The CDR3 region has the DNA TGTGCCATCAGTGACTGGCTGTCCACAGATACGCAGTATTTT.

The CDR3 bases are TGCAGCGTCTCAGGGCAAGTAGATGGCACTGAAGCTTTCTTT. Encoded protein: CSVSGQVDGTEAFF. The chain is built from TRBV29-1 and TRBJ1-1, with a tentative D call TRBD1 (5 bases). The CDR3 length is 14 residues. CDR1 and CDR2 from the germline V gene are SQVTM and ANQGSEA. Trimming took 6 bases from V and 4 from J, leaving 18 bases between them. Complete variable domain (other parts from reference TRBV29-1 and TRBJ1-1): SAVISQKPSRDICQRGTSLTIQCQVDSQVTMMFWYRQQPGQSLTLIATANQGSEATYESGFVIDKFPISRPNLTFSTLTVSNMSPEDSSIYLCSVSGQVDGTEAFFGQGTRLTVV.

The V and J genes are TRBV18 and TRBJ1-6; D remains ambiguous. The CDR3 is 13 residues long. Germline loops: CDR1 KGHSH, CDR2 LQKENI. The ends were cut back, 2 bases at V and 7 bases at J, with 6 bases in the middle. The CDR3 DNA reads as TGTGCCAGCTCACCAAACAGCAATTCACCCCTCCACTTT. Protein sequence: CASSPNSNSPLHF.

A word on this clonotype: An end of the junction does not agree with germline; a read error may underlie this. The J gene is TRBJ2-2, the V gene TRBV3-1; 9 positions match TRBD1. Germline V CDR1 and CDR2: LGHDT, YNNKEL (reference sequence). The CDR3 loop spans 16 amino acids. The CDR3 DNA reads TGTGCCAGCAGCGAAGACGACAGGGGGTTGGACGGGGAGCTGTTTTTT. Encoded protein: CASSEDDRGLDGELFF.

The V gene is TRBV10-3, the J gene TRBJ2-1; 7 bases are a match to TRBD2. Trimming cost V 1 base and J 3 bases; bases outside gene matches: 15. Germline CDR1 and CDR2: ENHRY and SYGVKD. CDR3 length equals 19 residues. The DNA of the CDR3 is TGTGCCATCAGTGAGTTCGGGGGGTCCTCAATCTCTTTCTACAATGAGCAGTTCTTC. Its protein is CAISEFGGSSISFYNEQFF.

The V call is TRBV10-3, the J call TRBJ2-1; 11 bases are shared with TRBD2. Germline-derived CDR1 and CDR2 are ENHRY and SYGVKD. Germline trimming cut 11 bases from V and 6 bases from J; bases unmatched to any gene: 12. This CDR3 is built from 15 residues. The CDR3 nucleotides are TGTGCCGCTAGAGGGTCTAGCGGGGGGCCCAATGAGCAGTTCTTC. Translating it yields CAARGSSGGPNEQFF.

The sample holds one count of this clonotype. This rearrangement joins TRBV4-1 to TRBJ2-3; the match to TRBD2 covers 10 bases. V was pared by 1 base and J by 2 bases, with 15 bases of the junction left unmatched. Germline V gene data show CDR1 as MGHRA and CDR2 as YSYEKL. This CDR3 is built from 20 residues. CDR3 DNA sequence: TGCGCCAGCAGCCAAGCCCCCCCGCTAGCGGGGGACCTCTCCACAGATACGCAGTATTTT. It encodes CASSQAPPLAGDLSTDTQYF.

For this clonotype: Relative to the germline gene, one junction end is altered; a read error may explain this. The chain uses TRBV4-1 and TRBJ2-5, with 7 bases fitting TRBD1. Per germline, CDR1 MGHRA and CDR2 YSYEKL. The CDR3 extends over 15 amino acids. In DNA form, the CDR3 reads TGCGCCCGCAGCGACAGGGAACGATGGGTAGAGACCCAGTACTTC. It specifies CARSDRERWVETQYF.

The chain employs TRBV7-6 and TRBJ2-3; D remains ambiguous. Germline V gene data show CDR1 as SGHVS and CDR2 as FNYEAQ. The CDR3 consists of 14 residues. V lost 2 bases, J lost 1 base, and 7 bases lay in between. The CDR3 is CASSLFRGTDTQYF. CDR3 nucleotide sequence: TGTGCCAGCAGCTTATTCCGGGGCACAGATACGCAGTATTTT.

The rearrangement links TRBV20-1 to TRBJ2-7, with TRBD1 identical over 7 bases. Trimming removed 5 bases from V and 3 bases from J; junction bases left unmatched: 7. This CDR3 region has 13 residues. Germline V gives CDR1 DFQATT, CDR2 SNEGSKA (reference sequence). The CDR3 sequence: CSAFTGANYEQYF. The CDR3, as DNA: TGCAGTGCTTTTACAGGGGCCAACTACGAGCAGTACTTC.

The genes are TRBV7-9 and TRBJ2-5; TRBD1 is a possible D gene (6 bases). CDR1 SEHNR and CDR2 FQNEAQ come from the germline V gene (reference sequence). The V end was cut by 3 bases, the J end by 11 bases, with 10 bases between. This CDR3 has 11 amino acids. As DNA, the CDR3 is TGTGCCAGCAGCTTCCCCGGGACACAGTACTTC. Amino acid sequence: CASSFPGTQYF.

The count of this clonotype is one. The chain recombines TRBV5-8 with TRBJ2-2; 7 bases line up with TRBD1. V trimming: 3 bases; J trimming: 0 bases; junction bases outside the gene matches: 8. This CDR3 is built from 17 residues. CDR1 is SGHTS and CDR2 is YDEGEE in the germline V gene. CDR3 DNA sequence: TGTGCCAGCAGCTCCGGGACAGAGTTAGCGAACACCGGGGAGCTGTTTTTT. Translating it yields CASSSGTELANTGELFF. The full variable domain, rest sourced from reference TRBV5-8 and TRBJ2-2, is EAGVTQSPTHLIKTRGQQATLRCSPISGHTSVYWYQQALGLGLQFLLWYDEGEERNRGNFPPRFSGRQFPNYSSELNVNALELEDSALYLCASSSGTELANTGELFFGEGSRLTVL.

The chain employs TRBV24-1 and TRBJ1-5, with TRBD1 as a possible D gene (5 bases). CDR1 is KGHDR, CDR2 SFDVKD, per germline. V dropped 8 bases and J dropped 5 bases, with 15 bases sitting between them. The CDR3 spans 14 residues. CDR3 bases: TGTGCCACCATTATGACGACAGACGATCAGCCCCAGCATTTT. Residues: CATIMTTDDQPQHF.

The rearrangement joins TRBV2 to TRBJ2-7; 9 bases fit TRBD1. The CDR3 length is 14 residues. V lost 7 bases to trimming and J lost 5 bases; unmatched junction nucleotides: 9. From germline, CDR1 is SNHLY and CDR2 FYNNEI. CDR3 sequence (DNA): TGTGCCAGCACCGGGTGGGACAGGGCACACGAGCAGTACTTC. It yields the protein CASTGWDRAHEQYF.

This clonotype appeared a single time. This chain joins TRBV9 and TRBJ2-2, with D perhaps being TRBD1 or TRBD2 (5 bases each). Germline loops: CDR1 SGDLS, CDR2 YYNGEE. V was trimmed by 4 bases and J by 4 bases, leaving 17 bases between them. The CDR3 runs to 16 residues. The CDR3 protein is CASSRSPGTGTGELFF. The CDR3 DNA is TGTGCCAGCAGCCGTAGTCCAGGGACCGGCACCGGGGAGCTGTTTTTT.